The 25 T cell receptor beta chains below all came from one sample that was sequenced in a study of neurological immune-mediated disorders. A single record per CDR3 protein comes from TCRdb applying MiXCR to the 5' RACE reads. The sample records more than 35,000 distinct CDR3 sequences, approximately 3% being singletons. What was sequenced was PBMCs. These receptors were taken from a woman aged 50 to 60 with multiple sclerosis.

As regards this clonotype: A much larger clone is a single base away; this may be a read error. The V gene is TRBV5-1, the J gene TRBJ1-3, with 7 bases lining up with TRBD1. The CDR3 consists of 15 residues. The ends lost 4 bases at V and 3 bases at J; junction bases unmatched: 7. Germline V CDR1 and CDR2: SGHRS, YFSETQ. This chain's CDR3 is CASSRKGGDGNTIYF. CDR3 nucleotides: TGCGCCAGCAGCCGGAAAGGGGGCGATGGAAACACCATATATTTT.

This clonotype was observed at least ten times. This rearrangement joins TRBV20-1 to TRBJ2-7, with D uncertain. This CDR3 is 13 amino acids long. CDR1 is DFQATT and CDR2 is SNEGSKA in the germline V gene (reference sequence). Trimming pared 3 bases from V and 0 bases from J, leaving 9 bases between. CDR3 region: CSARTGPSYEQYF. In nucleotides, the CDR3 is TGCAGTGCTAGGACGGGCCCCTCCTACGAGCAGTACTTC.

This clonotype was recorded at least ten times. The chain has TRBV2 and TRBJ2-1; D perhaps matches TRBD2 (6 bases). The CDR3 spans 16 residues. Germline loops: CDR1 SNHLY, CDR2 FYNNEI. The germline V and J ends were trimmed by 4 bases and 4 bases, with 17 bases remaining between them. CDR3: CASSGWRGNGYNEQFF. The CDR3 bases are TGTGCCAGCAGTGGCTGGAGGGGCAACGGGTACAATGAGCAGTTCTTC.

This clonotype was recorded many times. The chain joins TRBV7-9 to TRBJ2-3; D gene uncertain. V lost 5 bases and J lost 5, with 14 bases in between. The germline CDR1 and CDR2 sequences are SEHNR and FQNEAQ (reference sequence). The CDR3 sequence is 14 residues long. CDR3 bases: TGTGCCAGCAGCCAGCCCCCCGAGGAAGATACGCAGTATTTT. Translation: CASSQPPEEDTQYF.

This clonotype was observed at least ten times. The chain carries TRBV7-8 and TRBJ1-2; 7 nucleotides agree with TRBD1. This CDR3 has 15 residues. Germline V gene sequence: CDR1 SGHVS, CDR2 FQNEAQ. Trimming cost V 5 bases and J 6 bases; bases outside gene matches: 12. The CDR3 nucleotides read TGTGCCAGCAGCCTAGACGACAGGGTATTGGATGGCTACACCTTC. It specifies CASSLDDRVLDGYTF.

This clonotype has ten or more counts. The chain uses TRBV7-6 and TRBJ2-3; 10 bases are a match to TRBD2. Germline values: CDR1 SGHVS, CDR2 FNYEAQ. There are 16 residues in the CDR3. V dropped 7 bases and J dropped 4; count of bases not matched to a gene: 11. The CDR3, as DNA: TGTGCCAGCACCATGGGGGGTCTAGCGGGGGCAGATACGCAGTATTTT. Protein product: CASTMGGLAGADTQYF.

In this sample, this clonotype turned up many times. The V and J genes are TRBV5-1 and TRBJ2-5; no clear D. This CDR3 comprises 14 residues. Per germline, CDR1 SGHRS and CDR2 YFSETQ. Trimming stripped 0 bases from V and 4 bases from J, with 10 bases between. The CDR3 sequence is CASSLAGVRETQYF. The CDR3 region has the DNA TGCGCCAGCAGCTTGGCCGGAGTGAGAGAGACCCAGTACTTC.

This clonotype was observed at least ten times. This sequence joins TRBV7-2 and TRBJ1-1; D is perhaps TRBD1 (6 bases). Germline V gives CDR1 SGHTA, CDR2 FQGNSA. The CDR3 is made up of 16 amino acids. V was pared by 1 base and J by 3 bases, with 15 bases between. The CDR3 is CASSLVEGGEDTEAFF. CDR3 DNA sequence: TGTGCCAGCAGCTTAGTTGAAGGGGGTGAGGACACTGAAGCTTTCTTT. The full variable domain, rest sourced from reference TRBV7-2 and TRBJ1-1, is GAGVSQSPSNKVTEKGKDVELRCDPISGHTALYWYRQSLGQGLEFLIYFQGNSAPDKSGLPSDRFSAERTGGSVSTLTIQRTQQEDSAVYLCASSLVEGGEDTEAFFGQGTRLTVV.

This clonotype has ten or more counts. The chain recombines TRBV24-1 with TRBJ1-5, with D maybe TRBD1 (6 bases). V was trimmed by 0 bases and J by 0 bases, leaving 8 bases between them. Germline V gene lookup returns CDR1 KGHDR and CDR2 SFDVKD. There are 16 residues in the CDR3. For the CDR3, the DNA is TGTGCCACCAGTGATTTGTGGGGGCCTAGCAATCAGCCCCAGCATTTT. Translation: CATSDLWGPSNQPQHF.

In its sample, this clonotype was seen many times. This sequence joins TRBV5-1 and TRBJ2-1, with 9 bases fitting TRBD2. V was pared by 0 bases and J by 3 bases, with 1 base of the junction left unmatched. The CDR3 runs to 15 residues. The V gene's germline CDR1 is SGHRS and CDR2 YFSETQ. The CDR3 coding sequence is TGCGCCAGCAGCTTGGATAGCGGGAGCTACAATGAGCAGTTCTTC. Its translation: CASSLDSGSYNEQFF.

This clonotype came up many times. J is TRBJ2-1 and V is TRBV20-1; 9 nucleotides agree with TRBD1. V lost 0 bases, J lost 4 bases, and 4 bases stayed unmatched. There are 15 residues in the CDR3. CDR1 is DFQATT, CDR2 SNEGSKA, per germline (reference sequence). The CDR3 DNA is TGCAGTGCTAGAGATCAGGGACAGGGTTACAATGAGCAGTTCTTC. Translating gives CSARDQGQGYNEQFF.

This clonotype occurred many times. This sequence joins TRBV20-1 and TRBJ1-1; TRBD1 aligns across 11 bases. The ends lost 3 bases at V and 4 bases at J; junction bases unmatched: 4. Per germline, CDR1 DFQATT and CDR2 SNEGSKA (reference sequence). This CDR3 has 14 residues. The CDR3 reads CSARDRGRSTEAFF. DNA of the CDR3: TGCAGTGCTAGGGACAGGGGGCGTAGCACTGAAGCTTTCTTT.

This clonotype was counted at least ten times. V is TRBV4-1 and J is TRBJ2-5; no definite D call. The CDR3 consists of 13 residues. CDR1 is MGHRA, CDR2 YSYEKL, per germline. V was pared by 2 bases and J by 7 bases, with 11 bases between. CDR3 in amino acids: CASSQSPVGTQYF. The CDR3 nucleotides are TGCGCCAGCAGCCAATCCCCGGTCGGGACCCAGTACTTC.

This clonotype was observed at least ten times. This chain connects TRBV2 to TRBJ1-5; no clear D gene. Trimming left V 2 bases short and J 6 bases short, with 14 bases between. Germline values: CDR1 SNHLY, CDR2 FYNNEI. The CDR3 sequence is 15 residues long. CDR3 sequence (DNA): TGTGCCAGCAGTGAACACCTGCTGGTAGGTCAGCCCCAGCATTTT. This codes for CASSEHLLVGQPQHF.

This clonotype was recorded many times. The chain recombines TRBV5-1 with TRBJ2-5; D possibly matches TRBD1 or TRBD2 (5 bases each). This CDR3 spans 13 amino acids. The V end lost 4 bases, the J end lost 2 bases, and 9 bases lay between the germline ends. Germline lookup yields CDR1 SGHRS and CDR2 YFSETQ. CDR3 amino acids: CASSRDQQETQYF. CDR3 bases: TGCGCCAGCAGCAGGGACCAACAAGAGACCCAGTACTTC. The whole variable domain, filled in from reference TRBV5-1 and TRBJ2-5, reads KAGVTQTPRYLIKTRGQQVTLSCSPISGHRSVSWYQQTPGQGLQFLFEYFSETQRNKGNFPGRFSGRQFSNSRSEMNVSTLELGDSALYLCASSRDQQETQYFGPGTRLLVL.

This clonotype was observed many times. The chain carries TRBV4-2 and TRBJ1-6, with 8 bases aligning to TRBD1. V was pared by 2 bases and J by 13 bases, with 4 bases of the junction left unmatched. The CDR3 has 13 residues. Germline V gene data show CDR1 as LGHNA and CDR2 as YNFKEQ. The CDR3 is CASSQSRQGPLHF. The CDR3 bases are TGTGCCAGCAGCCAATCCCGACAGGGGCCCCTCCACTTT.

At least ten counts were recorded for this clonotype. This chain joins TRBV12-3 or TRBV12-4 and TRBJ2-3; the match to TRBD2 covers 11 bases. V shed 5 bases and J 6 bases; nucleotides not matched to a gene: 7. CDR3 length: 15 residues. Here the CDR3 DNA reads TGTGCCAGCAGTCAAGCCGGACTAGCGGGTGATACGCAGTATTTT. This encodes CASSQAGLAGDTQYF.

This clonotype was seen ten or more times. The rearrangement uses TRBV10-3 and TRBJ2-7; D remains ambiguous. This CDR3 comprises 15 residues. Trimming pared 3 bases from V and 2 bases from J, leaving 14 bases between. Looked up from germline, CDR1 is ENHRY and CDR2 is SYGVKD. This CDR3 is CAISDNKSPAYEQYF. DNA for the CDR3: TGTGCCATCAGTGACAACAAGTCCCCGGCCTACGAGCAGTACTTC.

As to this clonotype: Just one base apart from a much larger clone, this may be a read error. This chain joins TRBV20-1 and TRBJ2-3; 8 positions match TRBD2. Germline V lookup: CDR1 DFQATT, CDR2 SNEGSKA (reference sequence). The CDR3 extends over 15 amino acids. The ends lost 8 bases at V and 0 bases at J; junction bases unmatched: 10. The CDR3 bases are TGCAGTACCCCTTACGGGGGGGCTAGCACAGATACGCAGTATTTT. Protein sequence: CSTPYGGASTDTQYF.

This clonotype was detected ten times or more. The chain has TRBV18 and TRBJ1-5, with no clear D. V was cut by 3 bases and J by 2 bases, with 17 bases left in between. Germline lookup yields CDR1 KGHSH and CDR2 LQKENI. The CDR3 runs to 17 residues. CDR3 protein: CASSPDQELFGNQPQHF. The CDR3 coding sequence is TGTGCCAGCTCACCCGACCAAGAACTGTTTGGCAATCAGCCCCAGCATTTT.

This clonotype was observed many times. This chain uses TRBV5-1 with TRBJ2-1; D is unresolved. V lost 0 bases and J lost 0, with 7 bases in between. The CDR3 totals 15 residues. CDR1 is SGHRS, CDR2 YFSETQ, per germline. The CDR3: CASSLALSSYNEQFF. The DNA of the CDR3 is TGCGCCAGCAGCTTGGCACTATCCTCCTACAATGAGCAGTTCTTC.

This clonotype has at least ten counts. This rearrangement joins TRBV19 to TRBJ2-5; D remains ambiguous. Deletions cut 2 bases from V and 3 bases from J, with 7 bases between. The CDR3 consists of 13 residues. CDR1 LNHDA and CDR2 SQIVND come from the germline V gene (reference sequence). The CDR3 loop is CASSILDEETQYF. DNA for the CDR3: TGTGCCAGTAGTATACTAGACGAAGAGACCCAGTACTTC.

This clonotype was seen repeatedly, ten times or more. This rearrangement joins TRBV2 to TRBJ1-5, with D possibly being TRBD1 (5 bases). Germline CDR1 reads SNHLY; CDR2 reads FYNNEI. The CDR3 has 16 amino acids. Trimming took off 2 bases at V and 3 bases at J, with 14 bases between the two ends. CDR3 nucleotide sequence: TGTGCCAGCAGTGAAAGGGGACCGTCGTTCAATCAGCCCCAGCATTTT. This gives the protein CASSERGPSFNQPQHF.

This clonotype has at least ten counts. The V gene is TRBV20-1, the J gene TRBJ2-7; 7 bases fit TRBD2. Germline assignment: CDR1 DFQATT and CDR2 SNEGSKA (reference sequence). V lost 7 bases to trimming and J lost 3 bases; unmatched junction nucleotides: 12. The CDR3 contains 14 residues. In DNA form, the CDR3 reads TGCAGTGGGATCGTAGCGGGTCGCGGCTACGAGCAGTACTTC. As protein: CSGIVAGRGYEQYF.

This clonotype was counted many times. V is TRBV7-9 and J is TRBJ1-2; D perhaps matches TRBD1 (6 bases). Germline V gene lookup returns CDR1 SEHNR and CDR2 FQNEAQ (reference sequence). The germline V and J ends were trimmed by 8 bases and 1 base, with 14 bases remaining between them. This CDR3 comprises 14 residues. The CDR3 DNA sequence: TGTGCCAGCGCCCGGGGGCTTAATAACTATGGCTACACCTTC. Amino acids: CASARGLNNYGYTF.